A selection of T cell receptor beta chains follows, all from one sample in a study of T cell changes during pregnancy in multiple sclerosis. The assay was immunoSEQ multiplex PCR, and TCRdb's table has in-frame clones only and misses some. This table holds about 40,000 clones, approximately 94% found once. The sequencing here drew on peripheral blood, taken in the third trimester of pregnancy. These receptor sequences come from a female donor with multiple sclerosis, enrolled in a pregnancy study. The CDR3 runs from the conserved cysteine through the conserved F or W. A D gene is named only where the DNA matches it firmly. Only some rows state a clone size, as once, few, many or a class for expanded clones.

size	D	J	V	DNA	CDR3
.	.	TRBJ1-2	TRBV7-8	TGTGCCAGCAGCTTAGGTCGGGGGAGAGGCTACACCTTC	CASSLGRGRGYTF
.	TRBD2	TRBJ2-7	TRBV18	TGTGCCAGCTCACCGCAGGGACTAGCGGGGGCCAGGAGCTCCTACGAGCAGTACTTC	CASSPQGLAGARSSYEQYF
.	.	TRBJ1-5	TRBV19	TGTGCCAGTAGTCTGGGCAGGGTCGGAAGTCTCCTGGGACACCAGCATTTT	CASSLGRVGSLLGHQHF
.	.	TRBJ1-6	TRBV19	TGTGCCAGTAGTATCAGGGATTCACCCCTCCACTTT	CASSIRDSPLHF
.	.	TRBJ1-2	TRBV6-1	TGTGCCAGCAGTGCATCCCTCAGGGTCTACTATGGCTACACCTTC	CASSASLRVYYGYTF
once	.	TRBJ2-3	TRBV1	TGCACCAGCAGCCAAGACGAGGGTAATGGCGGGGGGACCACAGATACGCAGTATTTT	CTSSQDEGNGGGTTDTQYF
.	.	TRBJ2-7	TRBV7-6	TGTGCCAGCAGCCCAGGGGTGGGGCAGACCTACGAGCAGTACTTC	CASSPGVGQTYEQYF
.	.	TRBJ2-7	TRBV11-3	TGTGCCAGCAGCTTAGTGGGCGCCGAGCAGTACTTC	CASSLVGAEQYF
.	.	TRBJ1-2	TRBV18	TGTGCCAGCTCACTAAAGGACAGAACCTATGGCTACACCTTC	CASSLKDRTYGYTF
.	TRBD1	TRBJ2-5	TRBV6-1	TGTGCCAGCAGTGAAGGCGTCGGGACAGGGAAGACCCAGTACTTC	CASSEGVGTGKTQYF
.	.	TRBJ2-1	TRBV6-4	TGTGCCAGCAGTCCTCTCGAGGCGGAGGTTAATGAGCAGTTCTTC	CASSPLEAEVNEQFF
.	TRBD2	TRBJ2-7	TRBV7-3	TGTGCCAGCAGCCCGCGCGGACTAGCGGGAATCGCTGGGGACGAGCAGTACTTC	CASSPRGLAGIAGDEQYF
.	.	TRBJ2-2	TRBV2	TGTGCCAGCAGTGAGGAAGCGGTTACCGGGGAGCTGTTTTTT	CASSEEAVTGELFF
.	TRBD2	TRBJ2-7	TRBV9	TGTGCCAGCAGCTCGGGCCTAGCGGGAAACTCCTACGAGCAGTACTTC	CASSSGLAGNSYEQYF
.	.	TRBJ2-7	TRBV25-1	TGTGCCAGCAGTGCCCCCCTAGGGGGGGTATACGAGCAGTACTTC	CASSAPLGGVYEQYF
.	.	TRBJ2-5	TRBV29-1	TGCAGCGTAACAGGGCTGCAAGAGACCCAGTACTTC	CSVTGLQETQYF
.	TRBD1	TRBJ1-2	TRBV14	TGTGCCAGCAGCCAGGACAGGTTCACCTATGGCTACACCTTC	CASSQDRFTYGYTF
.	TRBD2	TRBJ2-7	TRBV7-2	TGTGCCAGCAGCTTAGGGCGGACTAGCGGGAGATCCTACGAGCAGTACTTC	CASSLGRTSGRSYEQYF
.	TRBD1	TRBJ2-7	TRBV27	TGTGCCAGCAGGAGAGGGACAGGGGGAGCCGAGCAGTACTTC	CASRRGTGGAEQYF
.	TRBD2	TRBJ2-7	TRBV4-1	TGCGCCAGCAGCTACGGGACTACTTACGAGCAGTACTTC	CASSYGTTYEQYF
.	.	TRBJ2-1	TRBV6-5	TGTGCCAGCAGTTACGGGCAGGGCCCCTACAATGAGCAGTTCTTC	CASSYGQGPYNEQFF
.	.	TRBJ2-5	TRBV7-9	TGTGCCAGCAGCCCTGAGAACAGGCCGGGGACCCAGTACTTC	CASSPENRPGTQYF
.	.	TRBJ2-2	TRBV13	TGTGCCAGCAGCTTACCCAGGGGCGGGAGCCGCACCGGGGAGCTGTTTTTT	CASSLPRGGSRTGELFF
once	TRBD1	TRBJ1-1	TRBV5-1	TGCGCCAGCACCAGGGACAGGGGGTCTGAAGCTTTCTTT	CASTRDRGSEAFF
.	.	TRBJ1-2	TRBV6-6	TGTGCCAGCTCCCTCACAGGGAACTATGGCTACACCTTC	CASSLTGNYGYTF
.	.	TRBJ2-2	TRBV5-4	TGTGCCAGCAGCCTAGACAGCAACACCGGGGAGCTGTTTTTT	CASSLDSNTGELFF
.	.	TRBJ1-5	TRBV7-8	TGTGCCAGCAGCTTAGCCCCGAGTTCGGGAGAGAATCAGCCCCAGCATTTT	CASSLAPSSGENQPQHF
.	.	TRBJ2-7	TRBV5-5	TGTGCCAGCAGCTTGGCCGAATCAAGGGGTGTCCACTACGAGCAGTACTTC	CASSLAESRGVHYEQYF
.	TRBD2	TRBJ2-2	TRBV10-3	TGTGCCATCAGTGGTACGGGGGGGAGGAACACCGGGGAGCTGTTTTTT	CAISGTGGRNTGELFF
.	TRBD2	TRBJ2-7	TRBV5-1	TGCGCCAGCAGCTTGGCAAGCGGGAGAGGGCCTAACTACGAGCAGTACTTC	CASSLASGRGPNYEQYF
.	.	TRBJ2-5	TRBV11-3	TGTGCCAGCAGCTTAAAGAGGGGGGGGCAAGAGACCCAGTACTTC	CASSLKRGGQETQYF
.	TRBD2	TRBJ2-2	TRBV14	TGTGCCAGCAGCCCTAGAGCGGGAGCAATCTTCACCGGGGAGCTGTTTTTT	CASSPRAGAIFTGELFF
.	.	TRBJ1-5	TRBV6-1	TGTGCTACCGGAGTCGGCAATCAGCCCCAGCATTTT	CATGVGNQPQHF
.	TRBD1	TRBJ1-6	TRBV12-5	TGTGCTAGTGCCGACAGGGCGGGTTCACCCCTCCACTTT	CASADRAGSPLHF
.	.	TRBJ2-2	TRBV5-6	TGTGCCAGCAGCTTGGTAGGGGTAACCGGGGAGCTGTTTTTT	CASSLVGVTGELFF
.	.	TRBJ1-5	TRBV30	TGTGCCTGGAGGGGGACGGGAGCTAGCAATCAGCCCCAGCATTTT	CAWRGTGASNQPQHF
few	.	TRBJ1-6	TRBV6-5	TGTGCCAGCAGTTACTCCTTCCTTGACAGGAATTCACCCCTCCACTTT	CASSYSFLDRNSPLHF
.	.	TRBJ2-6	TRBV5-8	TGTGCCAGCAGCCTCTGGACAGAATTTTACAGATTATCTGGGGCCAACGTCCTGACTTTC	CASSLWTEFYRLSGANVLTF
.	.	TRBJ2-7	TRBV27	TGTGCCAGCAGCCGCAGGGGCGAAACCTACGAGCAGTACTTC	CASSRRGETYEQYF
.	TRBD2	TRBJ2-5	TRBV7-3	TGTGCCAGCAGCTTAGGTGGCGGGAGGGAGACCCAGTACTTC	CASSLGGGRETQYF
.	.	TRBJ1-5	TRBV6-6	TGTGCCAGCAGTTCAGGGGTGCGCAATCAGCCCCAGCATTTT	CASSSGVRNQPQHF
.	TRBD1	TRBJ2-1	TRBV18	TGTGCCAGCTCACCCGGGACAGGGGCCTACAATGAGCAGTTCTTC	CASSPGTGAYNEQFF
.	.	TRBJ2-7	TRBV10-3	TGTGCCACCCGAGACGGGATCTCCTACGAGCAGTACTTC	CATRDGISYEQYF
.	.	TRBJ2-5	TRBV5-1	TGCGCCAGCGGGACACCGAGGGGAGACCAAGAGACCCAGTACTTC	CASGTPRGDQETQYF
.	.	TRBJ2-7	TRBV27	TGTGCCAGCAGTTCGATGCTCTTTACGGGCGAGCAGTACTTC	CASSSMLFTGEQYF
once	.	TRBJ2-7	TRBV27	TGTGCCAGCGGACAGACGAAGTTCTACGAGCAGTACTTC	CASGQTKFYEQYF
.	.	TRBJ1-5	TRBV27	TGTGCCAGCGCCGACAGACAGTACAATCAGCCCCAGCATTTT	CASADRQYNQPQHF
.	TRBD1	TRBJ1-2	TRBV27	TGTGCCAGCAGTTTTACGACAGGGGGGTTGAGTGGCTACACCTTC	CASSFTTGGLSGYTF
.	.	TRBJ2-2	TRBV14	TGTGCCAGCAGCCCCTATGCCGGGGAGCTGTTTTTT	CASSPYAGELFF
.	TRBD2	TRBJ2-1	TRBV7-8	TGTGCCAGCAGCTTAAGGCGTGCGGGAGGCAACAACAATGAGCAGTTCTTC	CASSLRRAGGNNNEQFF
.	TRBD2	TRBJ2-2	TRBV5-1	TGCGCCAGCAGCTTTCTAGCGGGAGAACCCGGGGAGCTGTTTTTT	CASSFLAGEPGELFF
few	TRBD1	TRBJ1-2	TRBV28	TGTGCCAGCAGTTTCAGGGGGACAATCCACACCTTC	CASSFRGTIHTF
.	.	TRBJ2-3	TRBV28	TGTGCCAGCAGTCCCGCCTTACGGAGCACAGATACGCAGTATTTT	CASSPALRSTDTQYF
.	.	TRBJ1-4	TRBV5-6	TGTGCCAGCAGCTTTTCCTATCGACAGGAGGCTAATGAAAAACTGTTTTTT	CASSFSYRQEANEKLFF
.	TRBD2	TRBJ2-2	TRBV10-3	TGTGCCATCAGTGACCAATTGGGACCTTCTAGACTAGCGGGAGTGAACACCGGGGAGCTGTTTTTT	CAISDQLGPSRLAGVNTGELFF